One sample yielded the 17 T cell receptor beta chains listed below, sequenced in a study of CD8 T cells in Susac syndrome. RNA in amounts of about 0.45 to 1 ug was reverse transcribed with random hexamers. Each CDR3 protein is one row after TCRdb ran MiXCR on the immunoSEQ multiplex PCR reads. The table shows about 140,000 distinct CDR3 sequences, with around 95% occurring only once. The sequenced sample consisted of CD4+ T cells from PBMCs. The origin of the receptors is a human donor with multiple sclerosis.

This sequence joins TRBV7-9 and TRBJ2-1, with D perhaps TRBD2 (6 bases). Germline assignment: CDR1 SEHNR and CDR2 FQNEAQ (reference sequence). This CDR3 spans 10 amino acids. Trimming shortened V by 5 bases and J by 12 bases, and 8 bases separated the two germline ends. The CDR3 DNA reads as TGTGCCAGCAGCGGAGGGTCGCAGTTCTTC. It specifies CASSGGSQFF.

In its sample, this clonotype was seen a few times. This chain uses TRBV4-3 with TRBJ1-5; D unclear. Looked up from germline, CDR1 is LGHNA and CDR2 is YSLEER. This CDR3 has 15 amino acids. V lost 0 bases and J 7 bases, leaving 13 bases between the germline ends. The CDR3 DNA follows: TGCGCCAGCAGCCAAGATCGTCAGAGGAAACAGCCCCAGCATTTT. This gives the protein CASSQDRQRKQPQHF.

In this sample, this clonotype turned up a few times. The chain has TRBV18 and TRBJ1-5; D ambiguous. V was cut by 2 bases and J by 1 base, with 6 bases left in between. The CDR3 runs to 14 residues. Germline V gene sequence: CDR1 KGHSH, CDR2 LQKENI. The CDR3 loop reads CASSPGHSNQPQHF. The CDR3 DNA follows: TGTGCCAGCTCACCAGGGCACAGCAATCAGCCCCAGCATTTT.

The chain has TRBV15 and TRBJ1-1; D remains unclear. Looked up from germline, CDR1 is LNHNV and CDR2 is YYDKDF (reference sequence). The CDR3 length is 14 residues. Trimming took off 5 bases at V and 5 bases at J, with 15 bases between the two ends. The CDR3 sequence: CATSFRRGVTEAFF. CDR3 DNA: TGTGCCACCAGCTTCCGACGTGGGGTGACTGAAGCTTTCTTT.

This clonotype has a single count. This chain connects TRBV6-1 to TRBJ2-3, with a possible D match to TRBD2 (7 bases). CDR3 length equals 17 residues. Trimming pared 5 bases from V and 2 bases from J, leaving 20 bases between. CDR1 and CDR2 (germline): MNHNS, SASEGT. The CDR3 nucleotides read TGTGCCAGCAGTCCGAAAGGGGGGGGGACCTTCACAGATACGCAGTATTTT. Protein product: CASSPKGGGTFTDTQYF.

The chain has TRBV6-6 and TRBJ1-5; D perhaps matches TRBD1 (5 bases). CDR3 length equals 16 residues. CDR1 MNHNY and CDR2 SVGAGI come from the germline V gene (reference sequence). Between the trimmed V and J ends, which lost 6 bases and 2 bases, there was a span of 17 bases. CDR3 sequence reads: CASRETGGRGNQPQHF. CDR3 nucleotides: TGTGCCAGCAGGGAAACCGGGGGAAGGGGCAATCAGCCCCAGCATTTT.

The V and J genes are TRBV30 and TRBJ2-7; TRBD2 is a possible D gene (5 bases). CDR1 and CDR2 (germline): GTSNPN, SVGIG (reference sequence). The CDR3 covers 13 residues. V shed 3 bases and J shed 5 bases, with 14 bases lying between them. Here the CDR3 reads CAWRKRGQDEQYF. The CDR3 DNA follows: TGTGCCTGGAGGAAACGAGGGCAGGACGAGCAGTACTTC.

The chain joins TRBV29-1 to TRBJ2-3; perhaps TRBD1 as D (6 bases). Germline CDR1 reads SQVTM; CDR2 reads ANQGSEA. V was pared by 7 bases and J by 2 bases, with 13 bases between. The CDR3 is 13 residues long. The CDR3 region is CSAPQGNTDTQYF. The CDR3 DNA follows: TGCAGCGCCCCCCAGGGGAACACAGATACGCAGTATTTT.

The chain is built from TRBV25-1 and TRBJ1-5; D might be TRBD1 (6 bases). The CDR3 length is 15 residues. The germline CDR1 and CDR2 sequences are MGHDK and SYGVNS. V was cut by 1 base and J by 7 bases, with 14 bases left in between. CDR3 nucleotide sequence: TGTGCCAGCAGTGAATTGGACAGAGTAGGGCAGCCCCAGCATTTT. Residues: CASSELDRVGQPQHF.

The rearrangement uses TRBV4-3 and TRBJ2-7; the match to TRBD1 covers 9 bases. Germline values: CDR1 LGHNA, CDR2 YSLEER. The CDR3 has 16 residues. After removal of 1 base from V and 3 bases from J, the junction contained 7 bases not matched to a gene. The CDR3 spells CASSQGLGQGSYEQYF. The CDR3 DNA reads TGCGCCAGCAGCCAAGGATTGGGACAGGGTAGCTACGAGCAGTACTTC.

V gene TRBV12-3 or TRBV12-4 combines with J gene TRBJ1-4; perhaps TRBD1 as D (5 bases). V was shortened by 3 bases and J by 10 bases, with 15 bases between the two germline ends. This CDR3 comprises 14 residues. DNA of the CDR3: TGTGCCAGCAGTTTCGGGGGGAAGGCTCGAAAACTGTTTTTT. Its protein is CASSFGGKARKLFF.

This chain links TRBV12-3 or TRBV12-4 with TRBJ1-2; perhaps TRBD1 as D (5 bases). V lost 3 bases and J 6 bases, leaving 14 bases between the germline ends. The CDR3 is 14 residues long. The CDR3 DNA reads TGTGCCAGCAGTTTTGTTGGCCAGGGCAATGGCTACACCTTC. It translates to CASSFVGQGNGYTF.

This chain links TRBV30 with TRBJ1-3; no clear D. The germline CDR1 and CDR2 sequences are GTSNPN and SVGIG (reference sequence). V was clipped by 0 bases and J by 0 bases, with 6 bases between them. This CDR3 is 14 amino acids long. The CDR3 here is CAWSVGGSGNTIYF. DNA for the CDR3: TGTGCCTGGAGTGTGGGCGGCTCTGGAAACACCATATATTTT.

The rearrangement uses TRBV12-3 or TRBV12-4 and TRBJ2-7, with 7 bases aligning to TRBD2. V was clipped by 6 bases and J by 2 bases; unmatched bases: 7. This CDR3 region has 14 residues. CDR3 region: CASRPSGGTYEQYF. The CDR3, as DNA: TGTGCCAGCAGACCTTCCGGGGGGACCTACGAGCAGTACTTC.

The J gene is TRBJ2-3, the V gene TRBV20-1; D is unresolved. The CDR3 length is 11 residues. Trimming stripped 3 bases from V and 3 bases from J, with 4 bases between. Germline V gene data show CDR1 as DFQATT and CDR2 as SNEGSKA (reference sequence). CDR3 protein: CSASQTDTQYF. CDR3 DNA sequence: TGCAGTGCTAGTCAAACAGATACGCAGTATTTT.

The chain carries TRBV30 and TRBJ1-5; 8 bases line up with TRBD1. The CDR3 sequence is 15 residues long. Trimming removed 3 bases from V and 2 bases from J; junction bases left unmatched: 6. The germline V gene encodes CDR1 GTSNPN and CDR2 SVGIG (reference sequence). The CDR3 spells CAWRNRGTGNQPQHF. The CDR3 nucleotides read TGTGCCTGGAGGAACAGGGGGACGGGCAATCAGCCCCAGCATTTT.

The V call is TRBV9, the J call TRBJ2-5; no firm D call. This CDR3 contains 14 residues. Germline CDR1 and CDR2: SGDLS and YYNGEE. The germline V and J ends were trimmed by 0 bases and 2 bases, with 8 bases remaining between them. The CDR3 is CASSVAQLQETQYF. CDR3 coding DNA: TGTGCCAGCAGCGTAGCTCAACTTCAAGAGACCCAGTACTTC.